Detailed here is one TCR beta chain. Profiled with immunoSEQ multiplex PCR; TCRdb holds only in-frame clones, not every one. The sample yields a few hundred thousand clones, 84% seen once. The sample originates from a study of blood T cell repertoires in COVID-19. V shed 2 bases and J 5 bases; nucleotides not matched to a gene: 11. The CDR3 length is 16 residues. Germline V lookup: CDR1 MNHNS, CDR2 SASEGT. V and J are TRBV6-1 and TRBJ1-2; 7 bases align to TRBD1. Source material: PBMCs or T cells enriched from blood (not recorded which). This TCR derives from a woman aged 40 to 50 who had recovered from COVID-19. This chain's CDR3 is CASSEFRQGGDYGYTF. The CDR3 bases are TGTGCCAGCAGTGAATTCAGACAGGGAGGTGATTATGGCTACACCTTC.